The rows below give T cell receptor beta chains drawn from one sample of a study of metastatic and nonmetastatic thyroid tumors. MiXCR re-clonotyped the PCR reads for TCRdb. Among tens of thousands of clones, 15% to 20% were seen once, and the ten largest hold 5.5% to 7%. The specimen sequenced was blood. These receptors were taken from a male donor with papillary thyroid cancer or a benign thyroid nodule (not recorded which). Some clones in this sample may be carry-over from other donors' samples. CDR3s include the opening cysteine and the closing phenylalanine or tryptophan. Each record gives: D gene, J gene, V gene, clone size, CDR3 DNA, CDR3 protein. The D gene is left open where the match is weak. Size is stated for part of the rows, as once, few or many counts, or as a class when the clone is expanded.

.	TRBJ2-3	TRBV5-1	many	TGCGCCAGCAGCTCATATACAGATACGCAGTATTTT	CASSSYTDTQYF
.	TRBJ1-1	TRBV5-1	.	TGCGCCAGCAGCTTGGTCCAGGTGAACACTGAAGCTTTCTTT	CASSLVQVNTEAFF
TRBD1	TRBJ1-6	TRBV12-3/TRBV12-4	many	TGTGCCAGCAGTCGGGGGGTGACAGGGGGTTCACCCCTCCACTTT	CASSRGVTGGSPLHF
.	TRBJ1-5	TRBV12-3/TRBV12-4	many	TGTGCCAGCAGTTTTGGGGTATCTCAGCCCCAGCATTTT	CASSFGVSQPQHF
.	TRBJ2-1	TRBV6-2/TRBV6-3	medium-sized	TGTGCCAGCAGTCTCCTGGGGGGAGAGCAGTTCTTC	CASSLLGGEQFF
TRBD1	TRBJ2-7	TRBV7-8	many	TGTGCCAGCAGCTCGTGGACAGGGGCCTACGAGCAGTACTTC	CASSSWTGAYEQYF
.	TRBJ2-7	TRBV5-1	many	TGCGCCAGCAGCTTGGGGGAGGACGAGCAGTACTTC	CASSLGEDEQYF
.	TRBJ2-5	TRBV5-8	many	TGTGCCAGCAGGCCCACGTGGGAGAGAGGCACAGAGACCCAGTACTTC	CASRPTWERGTETQYF
TRBD1	TRBJ2-1	TRBV11-2	.	TGTGCCAGCAGGCGACAGGGGGCTTCCTACGATGATCAGTTCTTC	CASRRQGASYDDQFF
.	TRBJ1-5	TRBV5-1	many	TGCGCCAGCAGCTTGGACACCGGTAGCAATCAGCCCCAGCATTTT	CASSLDTGSNQPQHF
.	TRBJ1-1	TRBV20-1	.	TGCACTTCTAGCCGGGACACTGAAGCTTTCTTT	CTSSRDTEAFF
.	TRBJ1-1	TRBV10-3	many	TGTGCCATCGGGAAAGGCGGCAGGGAAGGAACTGAAGCTTTCTTT	CAIGKGGREGTEAFF
.	TRBJ2-6	TRBV15	many	TGTGCCACCAGCAGTGGAGGGGCGTCTGGGGCCAACGTCCTGACTTTC	CATSSGGASGANVLTF
TRBD2	TRBJ2-7	TRBV7-8	medium-sized	TGTGCCAGCAGCTTAGCGGGTTGGGGACTAGCGGTTACCTACGAGCAGTACTTC	CASSLAGWGLAVTYEQYF
.	TRBJ1-2	TRBV20-1	many	TGCAGTGCTAGAGATTCCCGCTACTATGGCTACACCTTC	CSARDSRYYGYTF
TRBD1	TRBJ2-3	TRBV5-1	many	TGCGCCAGCAGCAACACAGGGGGCGAGGCGGATACGCAGTATTTT	CASSNTGGEADTQYF
.	TRBJ2-7	TRBV5-1	.	TGCGCCAGCAGCTTGTCCATTGACGACGAGCAGTACTTC	CASSLSIDDEQYF
.	TRBJ1-2	TRBV10-3	many	TGTGCCATCAGTGAGGACAGTAACTATGGCTACACCTTC	CAISEDSNYGYTF
.	TRBJ2-1	TRBV6-4	many	TGTGCCAGCAGTGACTCCGGGGCTTCCAGGGAGCAGTTCTTC	CASSDSGASREQFF
.	TRBJ2-3	TRBV9	many	TGTGCCAGCAGCTCAGGGGGGGGAGATACGCAGTATTTT	CASSSGGGDTQYF
TRBD2	TRBJ2-7	TRBV4-1	many	TGCGCCAGCAGCCAGGGTACGCGGGAGGTGTACGAGCAGTACTTC	CASSQGTREVYEQYF
TRBD1	TRBJ1-2	TRBV2	many	TGTGCCAGCAGCCCCTGGACAGGGAATATCGGGGTAGGGACCTTC	CASSPWTGNIGVGTF
TRBD1	TRBJ2-7	TRBV10-3	many	TGTGCCATCAGTGACCCAGGGACAGCATACGAGCAGTACTTC	CAISDPGTAYEQYF
TRBD2	TRBJ2-2	TRBV11-2	few	TGTGCCAGCAGCCCGGGGCAGACTAGCGGCTTCGTCACCGGGGAGCTGTTTTTT	CASSPGQTSGFVTGELFF
.	TRBJ2-3	TRBV12-3/TRBV12-4	many	TGTGCCAGCAGCCGGACCAGCACAGATACGCAGTATTTT	CASSRTSTDTQYF
.	TRBJ2-1	TRBV3-1	many	TGTGCCAGCAGCCAACGCGGGGCTAATGAGCAGTTCTTC	CASSQRGANEQFF
.	TRBJ1-3	TRBV6-1	.	TGTGCCAGCAGTGAAGCTGGGGGTTGGAACACCATATATTTT	CASSEAGGWNTIYF
TRBD1	TRBJ1-1	TRBV30	many	TGTGCCTGGCAATTGGGACAGGTTTTGAACACTGAAGCTTTCTTT	CAWQLGQVLNTEAFF
.	TRBJ1-5	TRBV19	many	TGTGCCAGTAGTATAGATGGACTTAGCAATCAGCCCCAGCATTTT	CASSIDGLSNQPQHF
TRBD1	TRBJ2-5	TRBV11-3	many	TGTGCCAGCAGCACACACCAGGGGGCTGAAGAGACCCAGTACTTC	CASSTHQGAEETQYF
TRBD2	TRBJ2-2	TRBV2	medium-sized	TGTGCCAGCACCGTAGCGGGAGGAGGAACCGGGGAGCTGTTTTTT	CASTVAGGGTGELFF
.	TRBJ1-5	TRBV19	.	TGTGCCAGTAGCCGGGGGGCCTATAGCAGTCAGCCCCAGCATTTT	CASSRGAYSSQPQHF
TRBD1	TRBJ1-3	TRBV28	few	TGTGCCAGCAGTTTGGCAGGGGGCGCTGGAAACACCATATATTTT	CASSLAGGAGNTIYF
.	TRBJ1-1	TRBV4-1	many	TGCGCCAGCAGCCAAGTGGGGGGTGGCACTGAAGCTTTCTTT	CASSQVGGGTEAFF
TRBD2	TRBJ2-5	TRBV6-1	.	TGTGCCAGCAGTCCAGGTGAAGCGGGAGGCCAAGAGACCCAGTACTTC	CASSPGEAGGQETQYF
TRBD1	TRBJ2-7	TRBV30	.	TGTGCCTGGAGCGGACCCGGGACAGGGGGTTACGAGCAGTACTTC	CAWSGPGTGGYEQYF
.	TRBJ1-5	TRBV2	.	TGTGCCAGCAGTGGACAGGAGAATCAGCCCCAGCATTTT	CASSGQENQPQHF
TRBD1	TRBJ1-2	TRBV24-1	many	TGCGCCACCAGTGACCCCGGGACAGGGGCGGATAACTATGGCTACACCTTC	CATSDPGTGADNYGYTF
.	TRBJ2-5	TRBV30	.	TGTGCCTGGGAGGGGTCTCTAGTCGGAGGTGAGACCCAGTACTTC	CAWEGSLVGGETQYF
TRBD2	TRBJ2-2	TRBV13	many	TGTGCCAGCAGCTCCCGGGAGGGGTACACCGGGGAGCTGTTTTTT	CASSSREGYTGELFF
TRBD2	TRBJ2-2	TRBV3-1	many	TGTGCCAGCAGCAGCGGGAGGGAGGACACCGGGGAGCTGTTTTTT	CASSSGREDTGELFF
TRBD1	TRBJ1-3	TRBV11-1	many	TGTGCCAGCAGCAGGCTGACAGGGTCCTCTGGAAACACCATATATTTT	CASSRLTGSSGNTIYF
TRBD2	TRBJ2-5	TRBV29-1	many	TGCAGCGTTGCTAGCGGGGGAGAAGAGACCCAGTACTTC	CSVASGGEETQYF
.	TRBJ2-3	TRBV19	many	TGTGCCAGTAGTATTGGGGTTATTGGCACAGATACGCAGTATTTT	CASSIGVIGTDTQYF
.	TRBJ2-4	TRBV6-1	few	TGTGTCAGCCCCCAGGGCAGGGCACGTAGGATTGTCAAAAACATTCAGTACTTC	CVSPQGRARRIVKNIQYF
.	TRBJ1-2	TRBV19	few	TGTGCCAGTACCCCAGGGCGACATCGAGGCTACACCTTC	CASTPGRHRGYTF
TRBD2	TRBJ2-3	TRBV4-2	many	TGTGCCAGCAGCGCGGGACTAGCGGGAGGGACGAGAACAGATACGCAGTATTTT	CASSAGLAGGTRTDTQYF
.	TRBJ1-5	TRBV7-2	many	TGTGCCAGCAGCTTATATAATCAGCCCCAGCATTTT	CASSLYNQPQHF
.	TRBJ1-1	TRBV11-3	many	TGTGCCAGCAGCTTAGATCTGAGAGGGGGGAACACTGAAGCTTTCTTT	CASSLDLRGGNTEAFF
TRBD2	TRBJ2-2	TRBV11-2	.	TGTGCCAGCATCCCGGGGCAGACTAGCGTCTTTGTCACCGGGGAGCTGTTTTTT	CASIPGQTSVFVTGELFF
TRBD1	TRBJ2-7	TRBV30	.	TGTGCCTGGAGTGACAGGGGGATCTACGAGCAGTACTTC	CAWSDRGIYEQYF
TRBD1	TRBJ1-2	TRBV28	few	TGTGCCAGCAGCTCGGGACAGCTCTATGGCTACACCTTC	CASSSGQLYGYTF